This TCR beta chain was captured in a study of blood T cell repertoires in COVID-19. Overall study: COVID-19 samples from acute and convalescent phases originated in the United States, Italy and Spain.

The V gene lost 2 bases and the J gene lost 0 bases, with 8 bases spanning the gap. Germline-derived CDR1 and CDR2 are LGHDT and YNNKEL (reference sequence). The CDR3 extends over 15 amino acids. Followed over time, Seattle patients had been enrolled while infection was active. Per the original methods: Scientists estimated how many nucleated cells there were by amplifying reference gene primers. Repertoires were generated with immunoSEQ multiplex PCR, while TCRdb's copy carries only in-frame clones and drops some. That table is the source of V, J and clone size, and D and trimming were worked out from the DNA. The table shows 200,000 to 250,000 clones, with about 81% occurring only once.

Sequencing was carried out using peripheral blood. This clonotype originated in a woman aged 80 or over with COVID-19, enrolled during active disease. The chain couples TRBV3-1 (or the pseudogene TRBV3-2) to TRBJ1-3; D is perhaps TRBD1 (5 bases). CDR3: CASSQQGSSGNTIYF. CDR3 sequence (DNA): TGTGCCAGCAGCCAACAGGGATCCTCTGGAAACACCATATATTTT.